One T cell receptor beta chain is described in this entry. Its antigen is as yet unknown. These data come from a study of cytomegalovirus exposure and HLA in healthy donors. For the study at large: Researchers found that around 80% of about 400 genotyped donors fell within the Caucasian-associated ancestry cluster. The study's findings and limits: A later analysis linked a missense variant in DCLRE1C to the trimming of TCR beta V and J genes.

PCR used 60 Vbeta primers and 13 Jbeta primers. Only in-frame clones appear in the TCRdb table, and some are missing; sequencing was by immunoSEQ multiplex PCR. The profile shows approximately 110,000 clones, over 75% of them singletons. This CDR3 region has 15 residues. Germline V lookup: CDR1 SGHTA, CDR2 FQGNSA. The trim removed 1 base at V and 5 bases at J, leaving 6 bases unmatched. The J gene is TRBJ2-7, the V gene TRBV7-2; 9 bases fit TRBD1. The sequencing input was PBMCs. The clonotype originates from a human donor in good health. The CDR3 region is CASSLEGQGFNEQYF. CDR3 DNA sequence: TGTGCCAGCAGCTTAGAGGGACAGGGTTTCAACGAGCAGTACTTC.